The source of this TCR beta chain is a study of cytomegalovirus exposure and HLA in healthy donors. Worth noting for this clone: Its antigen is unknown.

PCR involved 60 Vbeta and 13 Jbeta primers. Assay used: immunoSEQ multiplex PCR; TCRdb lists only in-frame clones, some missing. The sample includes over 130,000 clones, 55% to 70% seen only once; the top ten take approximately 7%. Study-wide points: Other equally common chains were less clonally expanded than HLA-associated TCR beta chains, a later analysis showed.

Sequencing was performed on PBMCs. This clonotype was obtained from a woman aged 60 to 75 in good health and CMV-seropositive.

CDR3 sequence (DNA): TGTGCCAGCAGCCCAGACAGAGCTAACTATGGCTACACCTTC. Translated: CASSPDRANYGYTF. The chain recombines TRBV5-4 with TRBJ1-2; D might be TRBD1 (5 bases). The CDR3 totals 14 residues. The germline V gene encodes CDR1 SGHNT and CDR2 YYREEE (reference sequence). Deletions cut 4 bases from V and 0 bases from J, with 10 bases between.